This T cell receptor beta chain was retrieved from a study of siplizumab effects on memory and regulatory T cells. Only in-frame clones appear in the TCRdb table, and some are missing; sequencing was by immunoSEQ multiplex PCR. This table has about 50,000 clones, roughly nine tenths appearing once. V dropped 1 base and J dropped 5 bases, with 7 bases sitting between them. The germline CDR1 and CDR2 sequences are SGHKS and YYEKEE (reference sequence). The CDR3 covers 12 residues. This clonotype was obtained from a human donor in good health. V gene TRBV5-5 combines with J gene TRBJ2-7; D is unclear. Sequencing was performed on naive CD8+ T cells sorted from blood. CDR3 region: CASSLYRHEQYF. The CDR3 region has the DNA TGTGCCAGCAGCTTGTACCGCCACGAGCAGTACTTC.